The 13 T cell receptor beta chains reported below all come from one sample, sequenced in a study of blood T cell repertoires in COVID-19. Clones were read by immunoSEQ multiplex PCR, and TCRdb kept only the in-frame ones, dropping some. The table has more than 250,000 clones, approximately 82% seen once; the top ten hold 4.6%. The sequencing input was peripheral blood. The receptors originated from a man in his sixties who had recovered from COVID-19.

This clone appeared a few times. This chain links TRBV27 with TRBJ1-1, with 7 bases matching TRBD1. CDR1 is MNHEY, CDR2 SMNVEV, per germline (reference sequence). This CDR3 has 15 amino acids. Germline trimming cut 5 bases from V and 5 bases from J; bases unmatched to any gene: 11. CDR3 DNA sequence: TGTGCCAGCAGTCCCGCCCCGATACAGGGGACTGAAGCTTTCTTT. This sequence encodes CASSPAPIQGTEAFF.

The CDR3 region is CSVNGGAVYF. The CDR3 bases are TGCAGCGTGAACGGGGGGGCCGTGTACTTC. The J gene is TRBJ2-5, the V gene TRBV29-1; 8 nucleotides line up with TRBD2. V shed 6 bases, J shed 13 bases, and the junction held 7 bases outside the gene matches. The CDR3 totals 10 residues. Germline V gene data show CDR1 as SQVTM and CDR2 as ANQGSEA.

This chain links TRBV6-5 with TRBJ1-2; 7 bases are a match to TRBD1. This CDR3 spans 15 amino acids. The germline gives CDR1 MNHEY, CDR2 SVGAGI. Germline trimming cut 6 bases from V and 0 bases from J; bases unmatched to any gene: 7. CDR3: CASRQTGRTNYGYTF. The CDR3 coding sequence is TGTGCCAGCAGGCAGACAGGGCGGACTAACTATGGCTACACCTTC.

This clone was seen only a few times. This chain links TRBV24-1 with TRBJ1-3; no definite D call. Germline V gene lookup returns CDR1 KGHDR and CDR2 SFDVKD. V dropped 1 base and J dropped 9 bases, with 12 bases sitting between them. CDR3 length: 14 amino acids. CDR3: CATSDFSTRGTIYF. DNA of the CDR3: TGTGCCACCAGTGATTTTTCCACACGGGGCACCATATATTTT.

V and J are TRBV6-6 and TRBJ1-6; 7 bases match TRBD1. Germline assignment: CDR1 MNHNY and CDR2 SVGAGI (reference sequence). Trimming removed 4 bases from V and 10 bases from J; junction bases left unmatched: 10. CDR3 length equals 15 residues. The CDR3 nucleotides read TGTGCCAGCAGTTCCTACAGGGGTTTTTCCTCACCCCTCCACTTT. This translates into CASSSYRGFSSPLHF.

This chain connects TRBV3-1 (or the pseudogene TRBV3-2) to TRBJ1-4, with 9 bases fitting TRBD1. This CDR3 is built from 16 residues. The J segment lost 2 bases and the V segment lost 2 bases, leaving 3 bases of the junction unmatched. Germline V gene data show CDR1 as LGHDT and CDR2 as YNNKEL (reference sequence). CDR3 residues: CASSQTTGGTNEKLFF. The CDR3 DNA follows: TGTGCCAGCAGCCAAACTACAGGGGGCACTAATGAAAAACTGTTTTTT.

CDR3 region: CASSSEDRAYGYTF. CDR3 nucleotide sequence: TGTGCCAGCTCATCGGAGGACAGGGCCTATGGCTACACCTTC. V gene TRBV18 combines with J gene TRBJ1-2; 8 nucleotides match TRBD1. Trimming cost V 5 bases and J 4 bases; bases outside gene matches: 6. This CDR3 comprises 14 residues. The germline gives CDR1 KGHSH, CDR2 LQKENI.

The V gene is TRBV6-6, the J gene TRBJ1-1; a possible D gene is TRBD1 (5 bases). The CDR3 is made up of 14 amino acids. Trimming pared 8 bases from V and 5 bases from J, leaving 18 bases between. From germline, CDR1 is MNHNY and CDR2 SVGAGI (reference sequence). The CDR3 reads CASSTGLKVTEAFF. Here the CDR3 DNA reads TGTGCCAGCTCCACGGGACTCAAGGTAACTGAAGCTTTCTTT.

This clone was seen just once. The V and J genes are TRBV23-1 and TRBJ2-5; a possible D gene is TRBD2 (6 bases). TRBV23-1 is noted as an ORF with a role that remains uncertain. This CDR3 comprises 18 residues. The V end was cut by 3 bases, the J end by 5 bases, with 25 bases between. CDR3 amino acids: CASSHLPRDPRREETQYF. The CDR3 coding sequence is TGCGCCAGCAGTCACCTGCCCCGGGACCCCCGGAGGGAGGAGACCCAGTACTTC.

The genes are TRBV5-1 and TRBJ2-7; perhaps TRBD2 as D (6 bases). Trimming left V 1 base short and J 6 bases short, with 20 bases between. Looked up from germline, CDR1 is SGHRS and CDR2 is YFSETQ. The CDR3 is 16 residues long. CDR3 sequence: CASSLYSGNKGLEQYF. CDR3 nucleotide sequence: TGCGCCAGCAGCTTGTATTCCGGGAACAAGGGACTCGAGCAGTACTTC.

The V and J genes are TRBV5-6 and TRBJ2-5, with D perhaps TRBD1 (7 bases). Trimming removed 2 bases from V and 4 bases from J, with 15 bases in between. Germline V gene sequence: CDR1 SGHDT, CDR2 YYEEEE. CDR3 length: 15 amino acids. CDR3: CASSLLTGRRETQYF. CDR3 nucleotides: TGTGCCAGCAGCTTACTGACAGGGAGGAGAGAGACCCAGTACTTC.

The chain is built from TRBV19 and TRBJ2-1; 11 bases line up with TRBD2. The length of the CDR3 is 14 residues. Trimming at V came to 5 bases and at J to 7 bases, leaving 4 bases not matched to a gene. CDR1 is LNHDA, CDR2 SQIVND, per germline (reference sequence). CDR3 sequence (DNA): TGTGCCAGTAGTGGTACTAGCGGGAGAAATGAGCAGTTCTTC. As protein: CASSGTSGRNEQFF.

The rearrangement joins TRBV6-6 to TRBJ1-1; D is perhaps TRBD1 (5 bases). The CDR3 has 14 residues. Looked up from germline, CDR1 is MNHNY and CDR2 is SVGAGI (reference sequence). The germline V and J ends were trimmed by 6 bases and 6 bases, with 17 bases remaining between them. The CDR3 region is CASSPPGGIAEAFF. The CDR3 coding sequence is TGTGCCAGCAGCCCCCCTGGGGGGATCGCTGAAGCTTTCTTT.